This T cell receptor (beta chain) came from a study of technical replicates of blood from a few donors listed by TCRdb under 2017. The method was the immunoSEQ multiplex PCR assay. Entries here come from immuneACCESS through TCRdb and include only in-frame sequences with V and J called. Some clones fail to appear in such tables; in the studies checked, an unresolved V gene covers under half of the shortfall, and the cause of the remainder is unknown. This sample lists fewer than 65,000 clones; about 87% were detected once. Roughly 4.8% of the sample goes to the ten largest clones. Reading from cysteine to phenylalanine, the CDR3 counts 17 amino acids. Kept here is only the CDR3 DNA, which spans 51 bases and is read in frame from base 1. Reading the germline V gene (reference sequence) gives CDR1 SEHNR and CDR2 FQNEAQ. Here V drops 1 base and J drops 3 bases, and the junction holds 7 bases not matched to any gene.

On this clone itself: It has no known antigen specificity. No much larger clone is present one base from it, and per-base qualities are unavailable.

This sequence was found in a human donor in good health. Some clones in this sample may be carry-over from other donors' samples. Here the chain combines TRBV7-9 and TRBJ1-4; 8 middle bases align to TRBD1. Sequencing was done on a sample of PBMCs. CDR3 region: CASSLGATGVANEKLFF. The sequenced DNA: TGTGCCAGCAGCTTAGGCGCGACAGGGGTGGCTAATGAAAAACTGTTTTTT.